This T cell receptor (beta chain) was sequenced for a study of blood T cells in healthy people across ages. CDR3 length: 12 residues. From germline, CDR1 is SGHVS and CDR2 FNYEAQ. As concerns this clonotype: Compared with germline, one end of the junction differs, possibly owing to a read error.

With a J-beta primer mix and a sample-barcoded 5' primer, a second PCR ran about 7 to 12 cycles. Every molecule of cDNA carried a tag from a template-switch adaptor with 12 random nucleotides. Each sample yielded at least 2.5 million CDR3-containing paired-end reads. TCRdb reanalysed the 5' RACE reads using MiXCR and keeps one entry per CDR3 protein. This table has 1 million or so distinct CDR3 sequences, 25% appearing once. These same data were also listed under a study on T cells of mothers and their children. As that study records: Each mother yielded more than 8.5 million TCR beta CDR3 reads. Each child yielded some 3 million reads. The data showed no persistent microchimeric T cell clones.

The receptor was derived from a girl aged 2-10 years in good health. The material sequenced was blood. The chain couples TRBV7-6 to TRBJ1-4, with no clear D. The CDR3 coding sequence is TGCGCCAGCAGCCCCGAACCTGAAAAACTGTTTTTT. This encodes CASSPEPEKLFF.